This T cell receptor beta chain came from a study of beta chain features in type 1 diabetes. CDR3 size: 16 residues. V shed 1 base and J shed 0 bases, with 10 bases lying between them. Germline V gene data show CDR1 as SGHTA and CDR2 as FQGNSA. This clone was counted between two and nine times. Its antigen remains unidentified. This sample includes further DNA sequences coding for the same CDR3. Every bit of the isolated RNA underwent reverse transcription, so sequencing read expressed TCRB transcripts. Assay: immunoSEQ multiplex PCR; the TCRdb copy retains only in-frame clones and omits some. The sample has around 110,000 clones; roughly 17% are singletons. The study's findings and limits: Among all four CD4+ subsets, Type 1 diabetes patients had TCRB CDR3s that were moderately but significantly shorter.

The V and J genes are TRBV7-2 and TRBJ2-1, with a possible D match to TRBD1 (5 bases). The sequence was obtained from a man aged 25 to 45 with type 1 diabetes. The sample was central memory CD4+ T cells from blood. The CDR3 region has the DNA TGTGCCAGCAGCTTAGAAGGGGCCAGCTCCTACAATGAGCAGTTCTTC. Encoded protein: CASSLEGASSYNEQFF.